A selection of T cell receptor beta chains follows, all from one sample in a study of T cell repertoires in cytomegalovirus infection. TCRdb used MiXCR to reprocess the reads, holding one entry per CDR3 protein. The profile shows 640,000 or so distinct CDR3 sequences, around 30% of them singletons. These receptors' antigens are unknown. Sequencing was performed on cultured PBMCs, taken from culture after CMV antigen stimulation. The receptors come from a human donor in good health (CMV status not recorded). Some clones in this sample may be carry-over from other donors' samples. CDR3s include the opening cysteine and the closing phenylalanine or tryptophan. The D gene is left open where the match is weak. Some rows have no size entry. The others give once, few or many, or a class for an expanded clone.

d_call: .
clone_size: few
j_call: TRBJ2-1
v_call: TRBV18
cdr3_nt: TGTGCCAGCTCACCAGGAGTGACACAAGACAATGAGCAGTTCTTC
cdr3_aa: CASSPGVTQDNEQFF

d_call: .
clone_size: .
j_call: TRBJ1-2
v_call: TRBV29-1
cdr3_nt: TGCAGCGTTGGACGGGGGTATGGCTACACCTTC
cdr3_aa: CSVGRGYGYTF

d_call: TRBD1
clone_size: few
j_call: TRBJ1-2
v_call: TRBV10-3
cdr3_nt: TGTGCCATCAGTGCGCCGGGACAGGGCTACTATGGCTACACCTTC
cdr3_aa: CAISAPGQGYYGYTF

d_call: .
clone_size: .
j_call: TRBJ1-3
v_call: TRBV2
cdr3_nt: TGTGCCAGCAGTGCGGCAGCCGTCAAAGCGGACGACACCATATATTTT
cdr3_aa: CASSAAAVKADDTIYF

d_call: .
clone_size: few
j_call: TRBJ2-1
v_call: TRBV11-2
cdr3_nt: TGTGCCAGCAGCTTCTTAGCGGACCCCTCCTACAATGAGCAGTTCTTC
cdr3_aa: CASSFLADPSYNEQFF

d_call: TRBD1
clone_size: .
j_call: TRBJ1-5
v_call: TRBV12-5
cdr3_nt: TGTGCTAGTGGTTTGGTACTAGCCGGCCCTGACAGGGTTGTCAGGACCGGATCACCCCAGCATTTT
cdr3_aa: CASGLVLAGPDRVVRTGSPQHF

d_call: .
clone_size: few
j_call: TRBJ1-6
v_call: TRBV7-6
cdr3_nt: TGTGCCAGCAGCTTAGAAGCGCCTATGAATTCACCCCTCCACTTT
cdr3_aa: CASSLEAPMNSPLHF

d_call: TRBD2
clone_size: few
j_call: TRBJ2-1
v_call: TRBV7-6
cdr3_nt: TGTGCCAGCAGCTTAGCCCCGGGACTAGCGGACTACAATGAGCAGTTCTTC
cdr3_aa: CASSLAPGLADYNEQFF

d_call: .
clone_size: .
j_call: TRBJ1-5
v_call: TRBV6-2/TRBV6-3
cdr3_nt: TGTGCCAGCAGTTACGGCGGGTTTCAGCCCCAGCATTTT
cdr3_aa: CASSYGGFQPQHF

d_call: .
clone_size: many
j_call: TRBJ2-5
v_call: TRBV7-2
cdr3_nt: TGTGCCAGCAGCTTCCTGGAGACCCAGTACTTC
cdr3_aa: CASSFLETQYF

d_call: TRBD1
clone_size: .
j_call: TRBJ2-7
v_call: TRBV27
cdr3_nt: TGTGCCAGCAGCAATGCCCGCGCTTGGGACAGGCCCTACGAGCAGTACTTC
cdr3_aa: CASSNARAWDRPYEQYF

d_call: .
clone_size: .
j_call: TRBJ1-5
v_call: TRBV5-6
cdr3_nt: TGTGCCAGCAGCCAAGCGCCCTGGGGGCCCGATCAGCCCCAGCATTTT
cdr3_aa: CASSQAPWGPDQPQHF

d_call: .
clone_size: .
j_call: TRBJ2-3
v_call: TRBV28
cdr3_nt: TGTGCCAGCAGTTCTCCACACGGCACCAGCACAGATACGCAGTATTTT
cdr3_aa: CASSSPHGTSTDTQYF

d_call: .
clone_size: .
j_call: TRBJ1-6
v_call: TRBV7-9
cdr3_nt: TGTGCCAGCAGACTTAGCGGTAAAAATTCACCCCTCCACTTT
cdr3_aa: CASRLSGKNSPLHF

d_call: .
clone_size: .
j_call: TRBJ2-3
v_call: TRBV12-3/TRBV12-4
cdr3_nt: TGTGCCAGCAGCCCTCAACGGAATACGCAGTATTTT
cdr3_aa: CASSPQRNTQYF

d_call: .
clone_size: .
j_call: TRBJ1-2
v_call: TRBV30
cdr3_nt: TGTGCCTGGAGTGGGGACGGAAACTATGGCTACACCTTC
cdr3_aa: CAWSGDGNYGYTF